This section outlines one TCR beta chain sequence together with its context. Its antigen is still unknown. The sample is drawn from a study of PD-1 blockade in mismatch repair-deficient tumors. A few pembrolizumab responders had their TCRs sequenced. The assay was immunoSEQ multiplex PCR, and TCRdb's table has in-frame clones only and misses some. The table includes around 52,000 clones, 81% detected once. Germline V gene sequence: CDR1 SEHNR, CDR2 FQNEAQ (reference sequence). This CDR3 has 14 amino acids. Trimming removed 1 base from V and 5 bases from J, with 11 bases in between. General study findings and limits: Rapid post-treatment expansion, then contraction, generally preceding radiologic response, marked tumor-resident clones.

The V and J genes are TRBV7-9 and TRBJ2-5; D is uncertain. The sequencing used peripheral blood, collected less than 21 weeks after starting pembrolizumab. This clonotype was obtained from an adult with mismatch repair-deficient cancer. The DNA of the CDR3 is TGTGCCAGCAGCTTAGGAAGGGCCGCGGAGACCCAGTACTTC. Residues: CASSLGRAAETQYF.